Below are 17 T cell receptor beta chains sequenced from a single sample in a study of shared clonotypes between healthy human individuals. Sequencing used immunoSEQ multiplex PCR; TCRdb keeps in-frame clones, though not all of them. The table has some 2.4 million clones, roughly 93% seen once; the top ten hold about 0.34%. What was sequenced was naive CD4+ T cells from PBMCs. Subset indicated: CD45RA+ positively selected. The receptors derive from a man aged 18 to 35 in good health. Some clones in this sample may be carry-over from other donors' samples.

The chain employs TRBV27 and TRBJ2-5, with D unresolved. The CDR3 is 13 residues long. The V end was cut by 4 bases, the J end by 1 base, with 7 bases between. The V gene's germline CDR1 is MNHEY and CDR2 SMNVEV (reference sequence). The chain's CDR3 is CASSSPLQETQYF. CDR3 coding DNA: TGTGCCAGCAGTTCCCCCCTCCAAGAGACCCAGTACTTC.

This clone was observed a single time. V is TRBV19 and J is TRBJ1-1; D is possibly TRBD1 (5 bases). V lost 3 bases to trimming and J lost 0 bases, with 8 bases between them. Germline lookup yields CDR1 LNHDA and CDR2 SQIVND (reference sequence). The length of the CDR3 is 14 residues. Here the CDR3 DNA reads TGTGCCAGTAGTATTGTGGGGCTGAACACTGAAGCTTTCTTT. Protein: CASSIVGLNTEAFF.

CDR3 protein: CASSQATAGNHEQYF. Here the CDR3 DNA reads TGCGCCAGCAGCCAAGCCACGGCAGGGAACCACGAGCAGTACTTC. V gene TRBV4-3 combines with J gene TRBJ2-7; D possibly corresponds to TRBD1 (5 bases). With 1 base removed from V and 5 bases from J, the gap between germline ends came to 15 bases. The germline CDR1 and CDR2 sequences are LGHNA and YSLEER. There are 15 residues in the CDR3.

V and J are TRBV7-8 and TRBJ2-5; D unclear. Deletions cut 5 bases from V and 5 bases from J, with 15 bases between. This CDR3 comprises 14 residues. Germline V gene sequence: CDR1 SGHVS, CDR2 FQNEAQ. DNA of the CDR3: TGTGCCAGCAGCCCCTCGCGGAGTGGGGAGACCCAGTACTTC. Translated, it gives CASSPSRSGETQYF.

The chain has TRBV11-2 and TRBJ2-7, with D uncertain. Per the germline V gene, CDR1 is SGHAT and CDR2 is FQNNGV. The CDR3 contains 11 residues. V was shortened by 4 bases and J by 6 bases, with 7 bases between the two germline ends. The CDR3 spells CASSSYFEQYF. In DNA, the CDR3 is TGTGCCAGCAGCTCGTATTTCGAGCAGTACTTC.

V gene TRBV5-1 combines with J gene TRBJ1-4; 11 bases line up with TRBD1. V lost 3 bases to trimming and J lost 8 bases; unmatched junction nucleotides: 6. The CDR3 runs to 15 residues. The germline CDR1 and CDR2 sequences are SGHRS and YFSETQ. The CDR3 nucleotides read TGCGCCAGCAGCTCCGGACAGGGGGCATGGGAAAAACTGTTTTTT. Translating it yields CASSSGQGAWEKLFF.

This clone is a singleton in its sample. The chain uses TRBV5-1 and TRBJ1-1, with D tentatively TRBD1 (5 bases). Germline V gene data show CDR1 as SGHRS and CDR2 as YFSETQ. The CDR3 sequence is 14 residues long. V gave up 1 base and J gave up 4 bases, with 11 bases separating them. In DNA form, the CDR3 reads TGCGCCAGCAGCTTGCAGGGAAGGAGCACTGAAGCTTTCTTT. Protein sequence: CASSLQGRSTEAFF.

The chain joins TRBV28 to TRBJ1-3, with 7 bases fitting TRBD1. Trimming at V came to 5 bases and at J to 0 bases, leaving 10 bases not matched to a gene. The CDR3 loop spans 17 amino acids. CDR1 and CDR2 (germline): MDHEN, SYDVKM. The CDR3 DNA reads as TGTGCCAGCAGTCCTCCGACAGGGTCTTACTCTGGAAACACCATATATTTT. It codes for CASSPPTGSYSGNTIYF.

This clone was detected only once. This chain links TRBV7-9 with TRBJ1-2; 7 nucleotides agree with TRBD1. V shed 1 base and J 6 bases; nucleotides not matched to a gene: 8. Germline V CDR1 and CDR2: SEHNR, FQNEAQ (reference sequence). This CDR3 has 15 residues. The CDR3 DNA follows: TGTGCCAGCAGCTTAGATAGAACAGGGGTCGATGGCTACACCTTC. Translation gives CASSLDRTGVDGYTF.

Here the CDR3 reads CASSFFLAGGLRRTGELFF. In nucleotides, the CDR3 is TGTGCCAGCAGCTTCTTCCTAGCGGGAGGGCTACGTCGGACCGGGGAGCTGTTTTTT. The chain joins TRBV7-9 to TRBJ2-2, with TRBD2 identical over 12 bases. From germline, CDR1 is SEHNR and CDR2 FQNEAQ (reference sequence). The CDR3 is 19 residues long. V dropped 3 bases and J dropped 5; count of bases not matched to a gene: 13.

The V and J genes are TRBV18 and TRBJ1-2, with a weak D call TRBD1 (5 bases). The CDR3 sequence is 15 residues long. Germline CDR1 reads KGHSH; CDR2 reads LQKENI. Trimming removed 0 bases from V and 4 bases from J, with 12 bases in between. CDR3 coding DNA: TGTGCCAGCTCACCACCGAAACCGGACACCTATGGCTACACCTTC. This translates into CASSPPKPDTYGYTF. Variable domain in full (rest from reference TRBV18 and TRBJ1-2): NAGVMQNPRHLVRRRGQEARLRCSPMKGHSHVYWYRQLPEEGLKFMVYLQKENIIDESGMPKERFSAEFPKEGPSILRIQQVVRGDSAAYFCASSPPKPDTYGYTFGSGTRLTVV.

The gene calls are TRBV21-1 and TRBJ1-4. TRBV21-1 is noted as a pseudogene. The CDR3 extends over 14 amino acids. CDR3 residues: CASSKWSTNEKLFF. The DNA for the CDR3 is TGTGCCAGCAGCAAATGGTCAACTAATGAAAAACTGTTTTTT.

This chain joins TRBV5-1 and TRBJ2-3; D is uncertain. The CDR3 is 14 residues long. Germline CDR1 reads SGHRS; CDR2 reads YFSETQ. V shed 4 bases and J shed 0 bases, with 9 bases lying between them. The CDR3 loop is CASSPFGSTDTQYF. The CDR3 nucleotides are TGCGCCAGCAGCCCGTTCGGTAGCACAGATACGCAGTATTTT.

The chain links TRBV2 to TRBJ1-1; D not certain. This CDR3 contains 17 residues. V was clipped by 7 bases and J by 1 base, with 22 bases between them. Per the germline V gene, CDR1 is SNHLY and CDR2 is FYNNEI. CDR3 protein: CASKVEELELPNTEAFF. As DNA, the CDR3 is TGTGCCAGCAAAGTCGAGGAGTTGGAACTCCCGAACACTGAAGCTTTCTTT.

J is TRBJ2-2 and V is TRBV6-1, with D unresolved. The V and J ends lost 2 bases and 3 bases respectively, with 7 bases between them. Looked up from germline, CDR1 is MNHNS and CDR2 is SASEGT. CDR3 length: 14 amino acids. The CDR3 protein is CASSESPYTGELFF. CDR3 coding DNA: TGTGCCAGCAGTGAATCGCCCTACACCGGGGAGCTGTTTTTT.

The V call is TRBV4-3, the J call TRBJ2-1; 10 bases align to TRBD2. The CDR3 is made up of 15 amino acids. Losses at the gene ends were 1 base for V and 6 bases for J; bases not matched to a gene: 3. Germline V gene lookup returns CDR1 LGHNA and CDR2 YSLEER. CDR3 loop: CASSQGSGRGNEQFF. The CDR3 DNA reads TGCGCCAGCAGCCAAGGCAGCGGGAGGGGCAATGAGCAGTTCTTC.

The chain combines TRBV14 with TRBJ2-2; TRBD2 matches at 9 bases. This CDR3 has 18 amino acids. Germline V CDR1 and CDR2: SGHDN, FVKESK. V shed 4 bases, J shed 0 bases, and the junction held 9 bases outside the gene matches. CDR3 protein: CASSPSASGNTNTGELFF. In DNA form, the CDR3 reads TGTGCCAGCAGCCCAAGTGCTAGCGGGAACACGAACACCGGGGAGCTGTTTTTT.